Below are 4 T cell receptor beta chains sequenced from a single sample in a study of CD4 T cells in relation to SARS-CoV-2 and coronaviruses. These receptors lack a known antigen. Data came from immunoSEQ multiplex PCR; TCRdb stores just in-frame clones and leaves some out. The sample contains around 20,000 clones, about 76% of which appear only once. Unexposed donor CD4+ T cells date from about 2011-2018, before the COVID-19 pandemic. After about ten days of culture, CD4+ T cells were isolated. The source material was CD4+ T cells from PBMCs, cultured in vitro. These TCRs come from a human donor in good health.

The sample holds one count of this clone. V usage is TRBV18 and J usage is TRBJ2-5; D not certain. Per the germline V gene, CDR1 is KGHSH and CDR2 is LQKENI. V lost 0 bases and J lost 1, with 6 bases in between. This CDR3 comprises 14 residues. CDR3 DNA sequence: TGTGCCAGCTCACCACCAGGGCTCCAAGAGACCCAGTACTTC. It translates to CASSPPGLQETQYF.

CDR3 region: CASSFGGTTNEKLFF. CDR3 DNA: TGTGCCAGCAGTTTCGGAGGGACAACTAATGAAAAACTGTTTTTT. The chain joins TRBV27 to TRBJ1-4; D not resolved. Germline V lookup: CDR1 MNHEY, CDR2 SMNVEV (reference sequence). The CDR3 totals 15 residues. The V and J ends lost 3 bases and 0 bases respectively, with 8 bases between them. The whole variable domain, filled in from reference TRBV27 and TRBJ1-4, reads EAQVTQNPRYLITVTGKKLTVTCSQNMNHEYMSWYRQDPGLGLRQIYYSMNVEVTDKGDVPEGYKVSRKEKRNFPLILESPSPNQTSLYFCASSFGGTTNEKLFFGSGTQLSVL.

This chain joins TRBV7-3 and TRBJ1-1, with TRBD1 as a possible D gene (5 bases). Germline lookup yields CDR1 SGHTA and CDR2 FQGTGA. The CDR3 runs 13 residues. V gave up 4 bases and J gave up 7 bases, with 13 bases separating them. CDR3 nucleotide sequence: TGTGCCAGCAGCTCAGGAGGGGCTCGTGAAGCTTTCTTT. It is translated as CASSSGGAREAFF.

This rearrangement joins TRBV6-2 or TRBV6-3 to TRBJ1-6; 7 nucleotides line up with TRBD1. V shed 6 bases and J 0 bases; nucleotides not matched to a gene: 8. The CDR3 is 17 amino acids. Germline loops: CDR1 MNHEY, CDR2 SVGEGT. The CDR3 coding sequence is TGTGCCAGCAGCCCTCAGACAGGGAGCTCCTATAATTCACCCCTCCACTTT. It is translated as CASSPQTGSSYNSPLHF.